Presented here are 10 T cell receptor beta chains from one specimen sequenced in a study of response to subunit inactivated influenza vaccine. TCRdb re-analysed the RT-PCR reads in MiXCR, keeping a single row per CDR3 protein. The profile shows 700,000 to 900,000 distinct CDR3 sequences, around 20% of them singletons. Sequenced material: PBMCs from blood, taken more than 4 days after vaccination. These receptors all come from a middle-aged man who received an inactivated influenza vaccine.

The J gene is TRBJ1-2, the V gene TRBV24-1; 8 bases line up with TRBD1. The J segment lost 0 bases and the V segment lost 4 bases, leaving 12 bases of the junction unmatched. The CDR3 contains 18 residues. Germline lookup yields CDR1 KGHDR and CDR2 SFDVKD. The CDR3 is CATSDRPGTGPPNYGYTF. In nucleotides, the CDR3 is TGTGCCACCAGTGACCGGCCCGGGACAGGCCCACCTAACTATGGCTACACCTTC.

A few counts support this clonotype. V is TRBV11-2 and J is TRBJ2-7; 8 nucleotides line up with TRBD2. V trimming: 7 bases; J trimming: 6 bases; junction bases outside the gene matches: 14. CDR1 SGHAT and CDR2 FQNNGV come from the germline V gene. The CDR3 is 15 amino acids. CDR3: CASTRGAGGIGEQYF. As DNA, the CDR3 is TGTGCCAGCACCCGAGGCGCGGGGGGAATCGGCGAGCAGTACTTC.

In its sample, this clonotype was seen many times. This chain joins TRBV29-1 and TRBJ2-7; the match to TRBD2 covers 16 bases. Germline V gives CDR1 SQVTM, CDR2 ANQGSEA. V shed 4 bases and J 4 bases; nucleotides not matched to a gene: 10. CDR3 length: 17 residues. In nucleotides, the CDR3 is TGCAGCGTTGGTGCAACCGGGACTAGCGGGAGGGCTTACGAGCAGTACTTC. Translation gives CSVGATGTSGRAYEQYF.

This chain joins TRBV6-1 and TRBJ2-5, with 12 bases aligning to TRBD2. Looked up from germline, CDR1 is MNHNS and CDR2 is SASEGT. With 6 bases clipped from V and 5 bases from J, the junction kept 4 bases outside the gene matches. This CDR3 contains 14 residues. The CDR3, as DNA: TGTGCCAGCAGCGGACTAGCGGGGATGGAGACCCAGTACTTC. Its protein is CASSGLAGMETQYF.

This rearrangement joins TRBV18 to TRBJ2-1, with 9 bases fitting TRBD2. The CDR3 has 21 amino acids. Germline CDR1 reads KGHSH; CDR2 reads LQKENI. V lost 0 bases and J lost 2; bases outside the gene matches: 17. CDR3 sequence (DNA): TGTGCCAGCTCACCACCAATGTCCGGGACTAGCAGGGCCTGGACCTACAATGAGCAGTTCTTC. It codes for CASSPPMSGTSRAWTYNEQFF.

This sequence joins TRBV7-2 and TRBJ2-3, with D perhaps matching TRBD1 (7 bases). The V end was cut by 5 bases, the J end by 1 base, with 10 bases between. CDR3 length: 14 residues. CDR1 and CDR2 (germline): SGHTA, FQGNSA. The CDR3 reads CASSRGTGTDTQYF. CDR3 nucleotides: TGTGCCAGCAGCCGCGGGACAGGCACAGATACGCAGTATTTT.

V gene TRBV5-1 combines with J gene TRBJ2-5; TRBD1 matches 8 bases. This CDR3 comprises 16 residues. Germline lookup yields CDR1 SGHRS and CDR2 YFSETQ. V gave up 0 bases and J gave up 5 bases; unmatched junction bases: 9. The CDR3 DNA reads TGCGCCAGCAGCTTGGGGCGAACAGGGGGACGGGAGACCCAGTACTTC. This translates into CASSLGRTGGRETQYF.

This chain uses TRBV29-1 with TRBJ1-1; D gene unclear. This CDR3 contains 15 residues. Germline CDR1 SQVTM, CDR2 ANQGSEA. Trimming stripped 6 bases from V and 0 bases from J, with 17 bases between. The CDR3 nucleotides read TGCAGCGTGGAGGGCCTTGCGGGGATGAACACTGAAGCTTTCTTT. This codes for CSVEGLAGMNTEAFF.

A few counts support this clonotype. This chain connects TRBV6-5 to TRBJ2-1; 11 nucleotides line up with TRBD1. The germline V gene encodes CDR1 MNHEY and CDR2 SVGAGI. The length of the CDR3 is 14 residues. With V trimmed by 8 bases and J by 9 bases, 9 bases remained unmatched. The DNA of the CDR3 is TGTGCCAGCGTTAGGGACAGGGGGGTGGGTGAGCAGTTCTTC. Protein sequence: CASVRDRGVGEQFF.

This clonotype was counted only a few times. The chain is built from TRBV12-3 or TRBV12-4 and TRBJ2-7, with 9 bases that match TRBD2. Germline trimming cut 6 bases from V and 2 bases from J; bases unmatched to any gene: 5. The CDR3 extends over 14 amino acids. The DNA of the CDR3 is TGTGCCAGCAGGACTAGCGGAACTACCTACGAGCAGTACTTC. Protein sequence: CASRTSGTTYEQYF.